This T cell receptor beta chain was recorded in a study of blood T cell repertoires in COVID-19. Study summary: Both acute and convalescent COVID-19 samples were obtained from the United States, Italy and Spain.

The table came from immunoSEQ multiplex PCR; TCRdb's copy has only in-frame clones and leaves some out. The sample lists around 180,000 clones, more than 75% occurring once. Across under 25 US areas, participants ranged in age from about 18 to 90 years. Allocation to cohorts depended on clinical history reported by the participants. Germline V lookup: CDR1 MDHEN, CDR2 SYDVKM. The CDR3 is 12 residues long. After removal of 6 bases from V and 7 bases from J, the junction contained 2 bases not matched to a gene. The clonotype comes from a woman aged 50 to 60 with acute COVID-19. The rearrangement links TRBV28 to TRBJ1-3; 8 bases are a match to TRBD1. Sequencing was performed on PBMCs or T cells enriched from blood (not recorded which). Written as DNA, the CDR3 is TGTGCCAGCAGGGGACAGGATAACACCATATATTTT. Translating it yields CASRGQDNTIYF.